This paragraph reports one TCR beta chain. No cognate antigen has been identified for it. No per-base quality is available; no much larger clone lies one base away. These data come from a study of radiotherapy plus CTLA-4 blockade in lung cancer (dated by TCRdb to between 2018 and 2020). About the full investigation: Objective responses were observed in 18% of enrolled patients, and disease control was achieved in 31%.

CDR1 and CDR2 (SGDLS, YYNGEE) derive from the germline V gene. The CDR3 starts with the cysteine, ends with the phenylalanine, and has 21 residues. Of all the DNA, just the CDR3 is kept, 63 bases in frame from base 1. Trimming removed 3 bases from V and 3 bases from J; the gene matches leave 19 bases unexplained. The study evaluated CTLA-4 blockade (ipilimumab) given together with focal radiation therapy in patients who had chemo-refractory metastatic non-small-cell lung cancer. Libraries were constructed by the immunoSEQ multiplex PCR assay. Here the immuneACCESS table is served through TCRdb, limited to in-frame sequences with V and J called. Missing clones are a known gap in these copies; in checked studies unresolved V genes cover under half, and the rest lacks a known reason. The sample yields around 45,000 clones; about 88% were counted once. Less than 9.5% of the sample belongs to the ten largest clones.

Findings and caveats that apply to the study as a whole: After treatment with radiotherapy and ipilimumab, TCR clones that came from tumors expanded in the peripheral blood. The strongest predictors of response were reported to be early dynamic shifts in blood T cell clones along with a rise in serum interferon-beta following radiation.

Here the chain combines TRBV9 and TRBJ2-1; 12 bases in between match TRBD2. The sequenced sample was peripheral blood, obtained from a patient treated with radiotherapy plus ipilimumab. The sequence was obtained from a human donor with non-small cell lung cancer whose response to radiotherapy plus ipilimumab could not be evaluated. The DNA sequence is TGTGCCAGCAGCGCGGCCTCTAGCGGGAGGGCCTTGGGAGGTATCTACAATGAGCAGTTCTTC. This sequence encodes CASSAASSGRALGGIYNEQFF.